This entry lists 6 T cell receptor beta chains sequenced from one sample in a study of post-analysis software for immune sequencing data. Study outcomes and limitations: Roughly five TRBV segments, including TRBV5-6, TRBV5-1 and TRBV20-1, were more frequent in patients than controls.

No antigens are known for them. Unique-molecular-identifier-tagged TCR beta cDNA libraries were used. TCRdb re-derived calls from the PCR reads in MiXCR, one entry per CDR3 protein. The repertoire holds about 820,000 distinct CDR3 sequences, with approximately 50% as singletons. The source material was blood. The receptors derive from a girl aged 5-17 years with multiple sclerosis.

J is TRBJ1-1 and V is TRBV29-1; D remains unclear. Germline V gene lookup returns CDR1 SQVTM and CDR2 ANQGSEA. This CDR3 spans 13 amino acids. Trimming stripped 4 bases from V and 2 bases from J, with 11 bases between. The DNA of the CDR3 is TGCAGCGTTGGCCCCACCCTAAACACTGAAGCTTTCTTT. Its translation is CSVGPTLNTEAFF.

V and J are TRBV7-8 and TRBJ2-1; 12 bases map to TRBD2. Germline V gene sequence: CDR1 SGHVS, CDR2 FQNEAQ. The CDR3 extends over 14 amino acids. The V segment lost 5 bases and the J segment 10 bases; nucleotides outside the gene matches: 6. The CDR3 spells CASSEGLAGREQFF. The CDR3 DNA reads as TGTGCCAGCAGCGAGGGACTAGCGGGCCGAGAGCAGTTCTTC.

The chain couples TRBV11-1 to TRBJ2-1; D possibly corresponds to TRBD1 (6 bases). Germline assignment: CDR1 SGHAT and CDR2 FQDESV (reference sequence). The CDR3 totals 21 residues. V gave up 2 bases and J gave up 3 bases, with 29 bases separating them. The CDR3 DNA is TGTGCCAGCAGCTTAACTTCGGGTTTAGACGGGACACGCGATATCTACAATGAGCAGTTCTTC. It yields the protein CASSLTSGLDGTRDIYNEQFF.

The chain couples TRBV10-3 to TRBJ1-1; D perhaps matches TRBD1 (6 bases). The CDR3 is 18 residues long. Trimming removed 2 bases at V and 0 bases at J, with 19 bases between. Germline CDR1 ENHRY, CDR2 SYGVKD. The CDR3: CAISEPQGTAFMNTEAFF. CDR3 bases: TGTGCCATCAGTGAGCCTCAGGGGACGGCATTCATGAACACTGAAGCTTTCTTT.

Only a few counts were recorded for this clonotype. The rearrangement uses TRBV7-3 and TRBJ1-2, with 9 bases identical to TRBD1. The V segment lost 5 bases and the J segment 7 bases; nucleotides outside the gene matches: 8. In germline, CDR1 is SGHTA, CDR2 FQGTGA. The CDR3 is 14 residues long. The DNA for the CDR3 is TGTGCCAGCAGCCCTATACAGGGGGCAGGTGGCTACACCTTC. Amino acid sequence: CASSPIQGAGGYTF.

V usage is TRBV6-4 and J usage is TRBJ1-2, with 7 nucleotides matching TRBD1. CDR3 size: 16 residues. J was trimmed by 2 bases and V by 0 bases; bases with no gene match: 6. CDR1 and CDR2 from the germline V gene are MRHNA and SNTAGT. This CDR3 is CASSDSGRGKNYGYTF. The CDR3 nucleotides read TGTGCCAGCAGTGACTCAGGCAGGGGGAAGAACTATGGCTACACCTTC.